These T cell receptor beta chains were read from a single sample in a study of identical twins. One entry per CDR3 protein results from TCRdb running MiXCR on the 5' RACE reads. The sample has 570,000 or so distinct CDR3 sequences; 9.6% are singletons. The same sample was also studied in work on yellow fever vaccine responses in identical twins.

Material for sequencing was PBMCs. These receptor sequences come from a woman aged 18-29 years in good health. Each CDR3 is given with its conserved first and last residue. Fields, in order: CDR3 protein, V gene, D gene. D genes are given only for firm matches.

CASSKSGNGNSPLHF | TRBV12-3/TRBV12-4 | NA
CAISESTLYGGTGELFF | TRBV10-3 | NA
CASSSPLLVVAYEQYF | TRBV6-2/TRBV6-3 | NA
CSAGRHGEKLFF | TRBV20-1 | NA
CAIQDANTGELFF | TRBV10-3 | NA
CSARGGIRAGELTDTQYF | TRBV20-1 | TRBD2
CASSLLAGANVLTF | TRBV27 | NA
CASSEPVVAKNIQYF | TRBV10-2 | NA
CASSSARKLYGYTF | TRBV7-2 | NA
CATSSTSGGAGELFF | TRBV15 | TRBD2
CASSPLSTGKETQYF | TRBV12-3/TRBV12-4 | TRBD1
CASSQGPAVGTQYF | TRBV3-1 | NA
CASSLSLGVHEQYF | TRBV5-1 | NA
CASSYSIRTSEYNEQFF | TRBV6-2/TRBV6-3 | TRBD2
CSVEEFTSKGQETQYF | TRBV29-1 | NA
CASSLGVGTASTDTQYF | TRBV5-1 | TRBD1
CASSSRGQVTSGANVLTF | TRBV11-1 | TRBD1
CASRGPLTSGRTDTQYF | TRBV21-1 | NA
CARLQGKGAVGGELFF | TRBV27 | TRBD1
CASSLPRSSNTGELFF | TRBV5-1 | NA
CASGSGGSYNEQFF | TRBV27 | TRBD2
CASSLIPGGGEKLFF | TRBV5-1 | NA
CASSDMGVEQFF | TRBV2 | NA
CASSFRGLEGTQYF | TRBV2 | NA
CSATLSGGAQETQYF | TRBV20-1 | TRBD2
CASSLFGGGPYNEQFF | TRBV7-9 | NA
CASSYDQETGGDNEQFF | TRBV6-2/TRBV6-3 | TRBD1
CASSFGPKSTDTQYF | TRBV7-9 | NA
CASSLISGNEQFF | TRBV7-8 | TRBD2
CSARELRGQSSYNEQFF | TRBV20-1 | NA
CATSEPTRGIDYEQYF | TRBV24-1 | NA
CASPVLAGVSDTQYF | TRBV7-8 | TRBD2
CASSQDSSGELFF | TRBV4-3 | NA
CASSLPKDTQYF | TRBV5-6 | NA
CASRLAGGQGANVLTF | TRBV3-1 | TRBD2
CASSKQDPAHNEQFF | TRBV14 | NA
CASSPDVLAGLGEQYF | TRBV7-6 | TRBD2
CASRRRVEAQETQYF | TRBV5-1 | NA
CASSQVSTSGVQYF | TRBV4-1 | TRBD2
CASSRDGGNEKLFF | TRBV5-1 | NA
CATSVPGPNYNEQFF | TRBV24-1 | NA
CASSLELRREQYF | TRBV5-1 | NA
CASSFSGGTTIQYF | TRBV7-7 | TRBD2
CASRQFTMAGYEQYF | TRBV6-1 | NA
CASSLGDFSYNEQFF | TRBV5-1 | NA
CASSATSGSGELFF | TRBV5-1 | TRBD2
CASSPKTGASNQPQHF | TRBV7-2 | TRBD1
CASSLAASGTGGLNGYTF | TRBV7-2 | TRBD1
CATSWLGGTSYEQYF | TRBV15 | TRBD2
CASSWSDRVGETQYF | TRBV5-8 | TRBD1
CASSFRPGLSAEQYF | TRBV28 | NA
CASAEQGTYNEQFF | TRBV5-1 | NA